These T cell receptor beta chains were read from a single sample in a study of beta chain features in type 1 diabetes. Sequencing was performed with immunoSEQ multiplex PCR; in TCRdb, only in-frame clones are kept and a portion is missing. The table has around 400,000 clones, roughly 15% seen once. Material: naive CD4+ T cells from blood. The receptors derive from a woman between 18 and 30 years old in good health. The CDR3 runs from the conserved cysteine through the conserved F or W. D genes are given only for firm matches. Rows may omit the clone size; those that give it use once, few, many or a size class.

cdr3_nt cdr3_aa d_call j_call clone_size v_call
TGTGCCAGCTCACCACCGGGACAGACAGGGCACACTGAAGCTTTCTTT CASSPPGQTGHTEAFF TRBD1 TRBJ1-1 few TRBV18
TGTGCCTGGAGTGTACTCAGGACTAGCGGGATCCCAGATACGCAGTATTTT CAWSVLRTSGIPDTQYF TRBD2 TRBJ2-3 few TRBV30
TGCAGCGTAATAGGGGTTATGAACACTGAAGCTTTCTTT CSVIGVMNTEAFF - TRBJ1-1 few TRBV29-1
TGTGCCAGCAGTGTAGCAGGGGGCCCTTCCTACAATGAGCAGTTCTTC CASSVAGGPSYNEQFF TRBD1 TRBJ2-1 - TRBV28
TGTGCCAGCAGCCTAAGAGGTCGAGACAGGTCGGAGAGGGCCCAGTACTTC CASSLRGRDRSERAQYF - TRBJ2-5 - TRBV14
TGTGCCAGCAGCCTACCGGGGTCAACTATTCAGTACTTC CASSLPGSTIQYF - TRBJ2-4 few TRBV5-4
TGTGCCAGCAGCTTACCAGGGGGCGGTGAAAAACTGTTTTTT CASSLPGGGEKLFF TRBD1 TRBJ1-4 - TRBV7-9
TGTGCCACCGAAGGGACTAGCGGATACGAGCAGTACTTC CATEGTSGYEQYF TRBD2 TRBJ2-7 - TRBV28
TGCGCCAGCAGCTTGGCACGGGAGGCCTACTACAATGAGCAGTTCTTC CASSLAREAYYNEQFF TRBD2 TRBJ2-1 once TRBV5-1
TGTGCCAGCAGCCAAGATACGCGACTCACTGAAGCTTTCTTT CASSQDTRLTEAFF - TRBJ1-1 few TRBV4-2
TGTGCCATCAGTGAGTGGGGAGGCGGGGCGGTTAGCTCCTACAATGAGCAGTTCTTC CAISEWGGGAVSSYNEQFF - TRBJ2-1 - TRBV10-3
TGTGCCTGGAGTGACAGGGTGAACACTGAAGCTTTCTTT CAWSDRVNTEAFF - TRBJ1-1 few TRBV30
TGTGCCAGCAGCCAACCCGGACAGGGCAACACTGAAGCTTTCTTT CASSQPGQGNTEAFF TRBD1 TRBJ1-1 few TRBV4-2
TGCAGCGTTGAAGACAGGGAGGGCGAGCAGTACTTC CSVEDREGEQYF TRBD2 TRBJ2-7 - TRBV29-1
TGTGCCAGCTCACCACCCGGGACAGGATCCTACGAGCAGTACTTC CASSPPGTGSYEQYF TRBD1 TRBJ2-7 - TRBV18
TGTGCCAGCAGCTTTTGGACAGGCTCCTACAATGAGCAGTTCTTC CASSFWTGSYNEQFF TRBD1 TRBJ2-1 few TRBV7-2
TGTGCCAGCAGCGCCGAGAGGGATAAAGATACGCAGTATTTT CASSAERDKDTQYF - TRBJ2-3 - TRBV6-6